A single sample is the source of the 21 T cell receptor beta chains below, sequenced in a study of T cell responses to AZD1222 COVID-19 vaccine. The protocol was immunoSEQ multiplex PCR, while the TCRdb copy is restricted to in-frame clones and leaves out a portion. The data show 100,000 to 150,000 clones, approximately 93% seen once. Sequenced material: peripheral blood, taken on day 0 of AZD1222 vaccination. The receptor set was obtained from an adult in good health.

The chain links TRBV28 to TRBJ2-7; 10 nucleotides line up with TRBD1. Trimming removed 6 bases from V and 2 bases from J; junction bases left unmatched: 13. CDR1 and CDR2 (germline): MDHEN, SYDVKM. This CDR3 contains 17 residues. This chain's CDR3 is CASSPYSDRGKAYEQYF. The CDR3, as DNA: TGTGCCAGCAGCCCCTACTCGGACAGGGGGAAAGCCTACGAGCAGTACTTC.

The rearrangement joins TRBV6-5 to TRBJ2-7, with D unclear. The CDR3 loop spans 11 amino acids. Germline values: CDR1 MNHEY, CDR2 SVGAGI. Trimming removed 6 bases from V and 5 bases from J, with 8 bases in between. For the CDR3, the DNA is TGTGCCAGCAGGTGGGCGGACGAGCAGTACTTC. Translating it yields CASRWADEQYF.

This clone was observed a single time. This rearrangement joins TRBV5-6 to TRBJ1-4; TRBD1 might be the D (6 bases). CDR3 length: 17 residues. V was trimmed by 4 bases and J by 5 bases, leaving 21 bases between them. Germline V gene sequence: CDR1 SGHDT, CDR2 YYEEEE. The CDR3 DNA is TGTGCCAGCAGCCCCGCGCCCTTCGACAGGTCGAATGAAAAACTGTTTTTT. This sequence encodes CASSPAPFDRSNEKLFF. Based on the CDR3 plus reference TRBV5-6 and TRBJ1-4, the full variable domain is DAGVTQSPTHLIKTRGQQVTLRCSPKSGHDTVSWYQQALGQGPQFIFQYYEEEERQRGNFPDRFSGHQFPNYSSELNVNALLLGDSALYLCASSPAPFDRSNEKLFFGSGTQLSVL.

The CDR3 protein is CASSFALRQSGSGSSTYEQYF. The CDR3 nucleotides read TGTGCCAGCAGTTTTGCCCTGAGACAGAGCGGTTCTGGGTCGTCTACCTACGAGCAGTACTTC. This chain connects TRBV28 to TRBJ2-7, with D perhaps TRBD1 or TRBD2 (5 bases each). V lost 3 bases, J lost 2 bases, and 32 bases lay in between. The CDR3 extends over 21 amino acids. Per germline, CDR1 MDHEN and CDR2 SYDVKM.

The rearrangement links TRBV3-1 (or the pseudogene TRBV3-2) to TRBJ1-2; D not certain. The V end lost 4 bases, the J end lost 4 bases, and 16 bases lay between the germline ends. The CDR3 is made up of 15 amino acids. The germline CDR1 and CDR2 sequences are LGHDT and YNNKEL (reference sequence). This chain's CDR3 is CASSPTGKRIYGYTF. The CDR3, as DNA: TGTGCCAGCAGCCCTACCGGGAAGAGAATCTATGGCTACACCTTC.

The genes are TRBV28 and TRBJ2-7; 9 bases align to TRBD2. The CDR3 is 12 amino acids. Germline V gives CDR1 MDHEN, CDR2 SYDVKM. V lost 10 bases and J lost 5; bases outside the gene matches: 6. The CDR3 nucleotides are TGTGCCACCTGGCGGGAGGGCCACGAGCAGTACTTC. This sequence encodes CATWREGHEQYF. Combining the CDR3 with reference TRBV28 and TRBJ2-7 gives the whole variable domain DVKVTQSSRYLVKRTGEKVFLECVQDMDHENMFWYRQDPGLGLRLIYFSYDVKMKEKGDIPEGYSVSREKKERFSLILESASTNQTSMYLCATWREGHEQYFGPGTRLTVT.

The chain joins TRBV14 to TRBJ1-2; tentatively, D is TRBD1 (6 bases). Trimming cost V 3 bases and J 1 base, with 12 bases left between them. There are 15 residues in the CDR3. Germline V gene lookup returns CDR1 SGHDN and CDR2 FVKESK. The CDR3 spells CASSQTGVYNYGYTF. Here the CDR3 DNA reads TGTGCCAGCAGCCAGACAGGTGTATATAACTATGGCTACACCTTC.

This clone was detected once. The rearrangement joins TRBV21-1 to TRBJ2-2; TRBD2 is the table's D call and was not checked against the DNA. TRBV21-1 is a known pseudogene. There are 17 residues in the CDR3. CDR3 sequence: CASSNSPQSVYSGELFF. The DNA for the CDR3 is TGTGCCAGCAGCAATAGCCCCCAGTCGGTTTATTCCGGGGAGCTGTTTTTT.

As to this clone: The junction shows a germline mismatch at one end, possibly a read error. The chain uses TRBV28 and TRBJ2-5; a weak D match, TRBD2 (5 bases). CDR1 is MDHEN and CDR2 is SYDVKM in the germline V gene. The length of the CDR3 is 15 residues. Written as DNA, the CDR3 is TGTGCCAGCAGTTTAACCGGGAAGCGCATTGAGATCCAGTACTTC. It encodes CASSLTGKRIEIQYF.

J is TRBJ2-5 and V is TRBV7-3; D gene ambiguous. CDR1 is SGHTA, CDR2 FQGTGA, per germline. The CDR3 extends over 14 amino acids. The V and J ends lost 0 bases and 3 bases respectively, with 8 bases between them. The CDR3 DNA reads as TGTGCCAGCAGCTTAACCGGGTCCGAAGAGACCCAGTACTTC. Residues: CASSLTGSEETQYF.

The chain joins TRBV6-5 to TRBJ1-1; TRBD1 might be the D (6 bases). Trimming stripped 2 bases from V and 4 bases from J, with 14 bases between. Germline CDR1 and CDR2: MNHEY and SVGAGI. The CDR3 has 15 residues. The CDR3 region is CASSYRGDWTTEAFF. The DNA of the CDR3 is TGTGCCAGCAGTTACAGGGGGGACTGGACCACTGAAGCTTTCTTT.

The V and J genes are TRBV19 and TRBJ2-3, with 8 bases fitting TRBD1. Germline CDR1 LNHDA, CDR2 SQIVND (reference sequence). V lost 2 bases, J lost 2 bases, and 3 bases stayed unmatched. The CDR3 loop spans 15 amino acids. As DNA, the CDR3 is TGTGCCAGTAGTATACAGGGGGCGGCCACAGATACGCAGTATTTT. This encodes CASSIQGAATDTQYF. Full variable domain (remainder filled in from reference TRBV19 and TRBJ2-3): DGGITQSPKYLFRKEGQNVTLSCEQNLNHDAMYWYRQDPGQGLRLIYYSQIVNDFQKGDIAEGYSVSREKKESFPLTVTSAQKNPTAFYLCASSIQGAATDTQYFGPGTRLTVL.

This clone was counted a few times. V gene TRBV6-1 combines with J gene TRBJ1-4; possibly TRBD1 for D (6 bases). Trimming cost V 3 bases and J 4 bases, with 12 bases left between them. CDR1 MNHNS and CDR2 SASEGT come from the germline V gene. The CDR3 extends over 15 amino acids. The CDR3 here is CASSEWDTINEKLFF. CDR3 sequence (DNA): TGTGCCAGCAGTGAGTGGGACACCATTAATGAAAAACTGTTTTTT.

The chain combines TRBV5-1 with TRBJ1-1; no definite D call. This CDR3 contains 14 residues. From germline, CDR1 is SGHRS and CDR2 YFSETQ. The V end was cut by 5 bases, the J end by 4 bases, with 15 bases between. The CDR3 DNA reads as TGCGCCAGCAGGGACCTCCTTACGGGCACTGAAGCTTTCTTT. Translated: CASRDLLTGTEAFF.

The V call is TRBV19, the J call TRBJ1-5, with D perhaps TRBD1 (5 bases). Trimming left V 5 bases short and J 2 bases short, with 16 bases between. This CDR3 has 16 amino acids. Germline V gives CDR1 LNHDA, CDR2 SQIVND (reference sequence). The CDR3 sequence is CASSWLGVMGNQPQHF. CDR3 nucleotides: TGTGCCAGTAGTTGGTTAGGGGTAATGGGCAATCAGCCCCAGCATTTT.

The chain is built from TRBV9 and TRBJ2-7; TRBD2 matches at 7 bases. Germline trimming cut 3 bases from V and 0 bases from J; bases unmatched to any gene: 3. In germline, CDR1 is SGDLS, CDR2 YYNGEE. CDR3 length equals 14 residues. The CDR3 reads CASSGRTSSYEQYF. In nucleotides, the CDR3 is TGTGCCAGCAGCGGCCGGACTAGCTCCTACGAGCAGTACTTC. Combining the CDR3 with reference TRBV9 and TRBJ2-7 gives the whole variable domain DSGVTQTPKHLITATGQRVTLRCSPRSGDLSVYWYQQSLDQGLQFLIQYYNGEERAKGNILERFSAQQFPDLHSELNLSSLELGDSALYFCASSGRTSSYEQYFGPGTRLTVT.

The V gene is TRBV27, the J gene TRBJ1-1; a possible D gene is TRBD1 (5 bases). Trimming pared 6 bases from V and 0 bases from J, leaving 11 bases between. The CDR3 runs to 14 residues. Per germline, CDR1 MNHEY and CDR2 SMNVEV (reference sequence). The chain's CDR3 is CASSPGTVNTEAFF. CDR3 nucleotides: TGTGCCAGCAGCCCCGGGACTGTGAACACTGAAGCTTTCTTT.

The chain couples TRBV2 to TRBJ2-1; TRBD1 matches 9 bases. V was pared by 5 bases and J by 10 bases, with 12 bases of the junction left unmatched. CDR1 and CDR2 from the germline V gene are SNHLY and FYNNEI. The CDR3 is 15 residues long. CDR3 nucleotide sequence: TGTGCCAGCAGTCGAGACAGGGGGTCCTTTGGCGAGCAGTTCTTC. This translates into CASSRDRGSFGEQFF.

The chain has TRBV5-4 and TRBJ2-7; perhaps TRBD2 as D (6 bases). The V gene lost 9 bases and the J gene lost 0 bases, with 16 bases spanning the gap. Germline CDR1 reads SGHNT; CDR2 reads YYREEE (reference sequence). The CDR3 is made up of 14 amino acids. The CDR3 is CATTVRGSSYEQYF. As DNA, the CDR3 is TGTGCCACCACCGTACGGGGGAGCTCCTACGAGCAGTACTTC.

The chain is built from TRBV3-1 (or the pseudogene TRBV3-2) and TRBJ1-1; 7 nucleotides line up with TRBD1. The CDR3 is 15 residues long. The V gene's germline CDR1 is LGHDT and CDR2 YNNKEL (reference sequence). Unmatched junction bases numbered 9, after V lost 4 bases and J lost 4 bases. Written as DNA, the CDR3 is TGTGCCAGCAGCCGAGAGAGGGGGCGAGGCACTGAAGCTTTCTTT. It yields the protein CASSRERGRGTEAFF.

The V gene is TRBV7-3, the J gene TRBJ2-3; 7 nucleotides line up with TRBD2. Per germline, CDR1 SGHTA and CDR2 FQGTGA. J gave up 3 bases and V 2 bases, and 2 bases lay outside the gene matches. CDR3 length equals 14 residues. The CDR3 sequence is CASSLLGGTDTQYF. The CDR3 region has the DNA TGTGCCAGCAGCTTATTGGGGGGGACAGATACGCAGTATTTT.